Below, 24 T cell receptor beta chains from the same sample are listed, as sequenced in a study of Ad26.COV2.S vaccination and SARS-CoV-2 variants. The treatment denotes: approximately 18 received Ad26.COV2.S at low or high dose, single or two shots; roughly five received placebo; per-sample allocation not given. The samples were gathered on day 63 after the first injection of vaccine or placebo. Data came from immunoSEQ multiplex PCR; TCRdb stores just in-frame clones and leaves some out. The sample has about 330,000 clones, 90% seen once; the top ten hold around 5.5%. This specimen consisted of peripheral blood, obtained in a trial of Ad26.COV2.S vaccine versus placebo. The source is a person aged 18-60 years who received the Ad26.COV2.S COVID-19 vaccine or a placebo.

In this sample, this clone turned up once. The genes are TRBV6-5 and TRBJ2-7, with D maybe TRBD1 (6 bases). CDR3 length: 15 residues. Germline assignment: CDR1 MNHEY and CDR2 SVGAGI. Trimming removed 5 bases at V and 2 bases at J, with 16 bases between. This CDR3 is CASSNFLGAPYEQYF. The CDR3 DNA follows: TGTGCCAGCAGTAACTTTTTGGGGGCCCCCTACGAGCAGTACTTC.

This chain joins TRBV27 and TRBJ2-3, with 9 bases lining up with TRBD2. The CDR3 runs to 19 residues. With 7 bases clipped from V and 2 bases from J, the junction kept 19 bases outside the gene matches. The germline V gene has CDR1 MNHEY and CDR2 SMNVEV (reference sequence). In DNA, the CDR3 is TGTGCCAGCACCCTCGGGGGGGCTAGCGGGATTGGATTCACAGATACGCAGTATTTT. Amino acids: CASTLGGASGIGFTDTQYF.

This clone was found a few times. The V and J genes are TRBV6-2 or TRBV6-3 and TRBJ2-7; D is unresolved. The CDR3 is made up of 12 amino acids. V was clipped by 4 bases and J by 4 bases, with 8 bases between them. CDR1 MNHEY and CDR2 SVGEGT come from the germline V gene. The CDR3 protein is CASSLLRYEQYF. For the CDR3, the DNA is TGTGCCAGCAGTTTACTGAGGTACGAGCAGTACTTC.

The chain uses TRBV18 and TRBJ1-2; no reliable D call. The CDR3 covers 13 residues. Trimming took off 3 bases at V and 8 bases at J, with 13 bases between the two ends. The V gene's germline CDR1 is KGHSH and CDR2 LQKENI. This chain's CDR3 is CASSPSAEPGYTF. The CDR3 DNA reads as TGTGCCAGCTCACCGTCGGCAGAACCCGGCTACACCTTC.

The chain recombines TRBV4-3 with TRBJ1-1; TRBD1 matches at 9 bases. The CDR3 runs 16 residues. Trimming at V came to 0 bases and at J to 4 bases, leaving 6 bases not matched to a gene. Germline CDR1 is LGHNA and CDR2 is YSLEER. The CDR3 sequence is CASSQEPGQGTTEAFF. The CDR3, as DNA: TGCGCCAGCAGCCAAGAACCGGGACAGGGTACCACTGAAGCTTTCTTT.

This clone was recorded a few times. The V and J genes are TRBV6-5 and TRBJ1-2, with D maybe TRBD1 (5 bases). This CDR3 has 14 residues. Trimming removed 6 bases from V and 8 bases from J, with 19 bases in between. Germline CDR1 reads MNHEY; CDR2 reads SVGAGI. DNA for the CDR3: TGTGCCAGCAGCCTAGGGGTGAGCCGCGAAGGCTACACCTTC. Translated, it gives CASSLGVSREGYTF.

The chain joins TRBV10-1 to TRBJ2-7; D gene unclear. The length of the CDR3 is 13 residues. Germline V gene lookup returns CDR1 WNHNN and CDR2 SYGVQD (reference sequence). Trimming stripped 5 bases from V and 2 bases from J, with 10 bases between. This CDR3 reads CASSNGPTYEQYF. DNA of the CDR3: TGCGCCAGCAGTAATGGGCCGACCTACGAGCAGTACTTC.

The V gene is TRBV27, the J gene TRBJ1-5, with 7 bases that match TRBD1. Germline trimming cut 3 bases from V and 6 bases from J; bases unmatched to any gene: 5. The CDR3 loop spans 14 amino acids. Germline-derived CDR1 and CDR2 are MNHEY and SMNVEV (reference sequence). Here the CDR3 reads CASSFFRGGQPQHF. DNA of the CDR3: TGTGCCAGCAGTTTTTTCAGGGGGGGTCAGCCCCAGCATTTT.

This rearrangement joins TRBV24-1 to TRBJ1-3; 9 bases fit TRBD1. V lost 0 bases to trimming and J lost 0 bases; unmatched junction nucleotides: 8. This CDR3 region has 19 residues. From germline, CDR1 is KGHDR and CDR2 SFDVKD. In nucleotides, the CDR3 is TGTGCCACCAGTGATTTGCAGGCGGGACAGGGATTCTCTGGAAACACCATATATTTT. Its translation is CATSDLQAGQGFSGNTIYF.

The chain employs TRBV2 and TRBJ2-5; D perhaps matches TRBD2 (6 bases). The CDR3 is 13 amino acids. Per germline, CDR1 SNHLY and CDR2 FYNNEI. With 3 bases removed from V and 5 bases from J, the gap between germline ends came to 10 bases. CDR3 residues: CASSERGWETQYF. The CDR3 DNA is TGTGCCAGCAGTGAGCGGGGATGGGAGACCCAGTACTTC.

In this sample, this clone turned up a few times. This rearrangement joins TRBV6-6 to TRBJ1-2; D gene ambiguous. V was pared by 4 bases and J by 3 bases, with 6 bases between. The CDR3 totals 12 residues. Germline CDR1 is MNHNY and CDR2 is SVGAGI (reference sequence). CDR3 sequence: CASSSLDYGYTF. The CDR3, as DNA: TGTGCCAGCAGTTCTCTCGACTATGGCTACACCTTC.

The J gene is TRBJ2-1, the V gene TRBV19; TRBD2 matches at 9 bases. Germline CDR1 and CDR2: LNHDA and SQIVND (reference sequence). The CDR3 sequence is 17 residues long. Trimming took 7 bases from V and 3 from J; bases not matched to a gene: 13. CDR3 DNA: TGTGCCAGTAAGTCCCGAGCGGGAGGACCCCTCTACAATGAGCAGTTCTTC. Amino acid sequence: CASKSRAGGPLYNEQFF. Supplemented by reference TRBV19 and TRBJ2-1, the full variable domain reads DGGITQSPKYLFRKEGQNVTLSCEQNLNHDAMYWYRQDPGQGLRLIYYSQIVNDFQKGDIAEGYSVSREKKESFPLTVTSAQKNPTAFYLCASKSRAGGPLYNEQFFGPGTRLTVL.

The rearrangement uses TRBV3-1 (or the pseudogene TRBV3-2) and TRBJ2-3; possible D gene TRBD2, 5 bases. Germline CDR1 and CDR2: LGHDT and YNNKEL (reference sequence). The CDR3 covers 16 residues. Between the trimmed V and J ends, which lost 3 bases and 1 base, there was a span of 14 bases. CDR3 in amino acids: CASSHASWERTDTQYF. Written as DNA, the CDR3 is TGTGCCAGCAGCCATGCCTCGTGGGAGCGCACAGATACGCAGTATTTT.

V is TRBV12-3 or TRBV12-4 and J is TRBJ2-1, with a possible D match to TRBD2 (6 bases). Trimming left V 6 bases short and J 8 bases short, with 14 bases between. The CDR3 is 13 amino acids. CDR3 DNA sequence: TGTGCCAGCAGCCGCGGGGTGGCGGATGAGCAGTTCTTC. Its translation: CASSRGVADEQFF.

Note on this clone: The sample carries other DNA sequences with the same CDR3. The chain combines TRBV7-2 with TRBJ2-3; TRBD2 matches 9 bases. V shed 1 base and J 1 base; nucleotides not matched to a gene: 3. CDR3 length: 16 amino acids. Germline values: CDR1 SGHTA, CDR2 FQGNSA. CDR3 bases: TGTGCCAGCAGCTTAGGGTTAGCGGGAGGCACAGATACGCAGTATTTT. This gives the protein CASSLGLAGGTDTQYF.

Here the CDR3 reads CATKVGQASNEKLFF. CDR3 coding DNA: TGTGCCACCAAAGTGGGACAGGCGTCTAATGAAAAACTGTTTTTT. V usage is TRBV4-2 and J usage is TRBJ1-4, with 8 positions matching TRBD1. Germline CDR1 LGHNA, CDR2 YNFKEQ. This CDR3 contains 15 residues. The V and J ends lost 10 bases and 3 bases, in that order; junction bases with no gene match: 10.

This chain joins TRBV28 and TRBJ1-2; D possibly corresponds to TRBD1 (5 bases). V was clipped by 6 bases and J by 8 bases, with 28 bases between them. Germline V CDR1 and CDR2: MDHEN, SYDVKM. The CDR3 is 17 amino acids. CDR3 amino acids: CASSLFGAEGLGDGYTF. The CDR3 DNA is TGTGCCAGCAGCCTATTTGGTGCGGAGGGGCTAGGGGACGGCTACACCTTC.

This chain joins TRBV9 and TRBJ2-2; no reliable D call. Germline V gene data show CDR1 as SGDLS and CDR2 as YYNGEE. The CDR3 runs to 13 residues. Trimming cost V 4 bases and J 2 bases, with 6 bases left between them. The CDR3 DNA reads TGTGCCAGCAGCTCCTTTAACACCGGGGAGCTGTTTTTT. This codes for CASSSFNTGELFF.

The chain recombines TRBV5-1 with TRBJ2-2; 9 nucleotides agree with TRBD1. From germline, CDR1 is SGHRS and CDR2 YFSETQ. The J segment lost 5 bases and the V segment lost 7 bases, leaving 9 bases of the junction unmatched. The CDR3 has 15 residues. CDR3 sequence: CASGPGQGRTGELFF. The CDR3 DNA is TGCGCCAGCGGTCCGGGACAGGGTCGGACCGGGGAGCTGTTTTTT.

The chain uses TRBV7-8 and TRBJ1-2, with 7 bases aligning to TRBD1. Losses at the gene ends were 3 bases for V and 5 bases for J; bases not matched to a gene: 6. CDR1 and CDR2 from the germline V gene are SGHVS and FQNEAQ. The CDR3 covers 14 residues. CDR3 protein: CASSLLGQPYGYTF. The DNA of the CDR3 is TGTGCCAGCAGCTTGTTGGGACAGCCATATGGCTACACCTTC.

The chain has TRBV2 and TRBJ1-4; 7 nucleotides align to TRBD1. There are 14 residues in the CDR3. CDR1 is SNHLY and CDR2 is FYNNEI in the germline V gene. Trimming at V came to 8 bases and at J to 6 bases, leaving 9 bases not matched to a gene. The CDR3 reads CASVHQGGYEKLFF. The CDR3 nucleotides are TGTGCCAGCGTACACCAGGGGGGTTATGAAAAACTGTTTTTT.

In its sample, this clone was seen a few times. The rearrangement links TRBV7-9 to TRBJ1-6; D uncertain. With 5 bases removed from V and 7 bases from J, the gap between germline ends came to 15 bases. The CDR3 sequence is 15 residues long. Germline V gene data show CDR1 as SEHNR and CDR2 as FQNEAQ (reference sequence). CDR3 DNA sequence: TGTGCCAGCAGCCCTGGCGGGCAGGCAAATTCACCCCTCCACTTT. It encodes CASSPGGQANSPLHF.

This clone was seen a single time. The chain carries TRBV19 and TRBJ2-1; the D is unclear. The CDR3 covers 15 residues. V lost 2 bases and J 7 bases, leaving 15 bases between the germline ends. The germline CDR1 and CDR2 sequences are LNHDA and SQIVND (reference sequence). The DNA of the CDR3 is TGTGCCAGTAGTATATCGCATACGGGCTTAAATGAGCAGTTCTTC. As protein: CASSISHTGLNEQFF.

CDR3 DNA sequence: TGTGCTAGTGGAGGGCCGGCCGGGGAGCTGTTTTTT. This codes for CASGGPAGELFF. The V and J genes are TRBV12-5 and TRBJ2-2, with D hard to call. The germline gives CDR1 LGHNT, CDR2 FRNRAP. The CDR3 is 12 residues long. V was cut by 6 bases and J by 6 bases, with 8 bases left in between.